This entry lists 32 T cell receptor beta chains sequenced from one sample in a study of cytomegalovirus exposure and HLA in healthy donors. Sequencing used immunoSEQ multiplex PCR; TCRdb keeps in-frame clones, though not all of them. Of some 110,000 clones detected, about nine tenths appear once; the ten largest clones hold about 1.8%. Sample: PBMCs. These receptor sequences come from a man between 18 and 29 years old in good health and CMV-seronegative.

The chain links TRBV7-6 to TRBJ2-1; TRBD2 agrees at 10 bases. The CDR3 has 15 residues. CDR1 is SGHVS, CDR2 FNYEAQ, per germline. The V segment lost 5 bases and the J segment 12 bases; nucleotides outside the gene matches: 13. Here the CDR3 reads CASSRFSGGSTTQFF. CDR3 sequence (DNA): TGTGCCAGCAGCCGTTTTAGCGGGGGGTCTACTACGCAGTTCTTC.

The rearrangement joins TRBV4-3 to TRBJ2-6; 8 bases align to TRBD1. There are 20 residues in the CDR3. The V segment lost 0 bases and the J segment 1 base; nucleotides outside the gene matches: 11. Germline V lookup: CDR1 LGHNA, CDR2 YSLEER. CDR3 loop: CASSQDGLRTGLSGANVLTF. The DNA for the CDR3 is TGCGCCAGCAGCCAAGATGGTTTGAGGACAGGGCTTTCTGGGGCCAACGTCCTGACTTTC.

This chain links TRBV9 with TRBJ2-2; possibly TRBD2 for D (6 bases). The V gene lost 0 bases and the J gene lost 0 bases, with 9 bases spanning the gap. The CDR3 is made up of 16 amino acids. From germline, CDR1 is SGDLS and CDR2 YYNGEE. CDR3 loop: CASSVGSGANTGELFF. DNA of the CDR3: TGTGCCAGCAGCGTAGGGTCGGGGGCGAACACCGGGGAGCTGTTTTTT. Full variable domain (outside the CDR3, taken from reference TRBV9 and TRBJ2-2): DSGVTQTPKHLITATGQRVTLRCSPRSGDLSVYWYQQSLDQGLQFLIQYYNGEERAKGNILERFSAQQFPDLHSELNLSSLELGDSALYFCASSVGSGANTGELFFGEGSRLTVL.

This clone was found a few times. This rearrangement joins TRBV7-2 to TRBJ1-2; 8 bases are a match to TRBD1. This CDR3 contains 15 residues. V lost 4 bases, J lost 2 bases, and 6 bases stayed unmatched. CDR1 and CDR2 (germline): SGHTA, FQGNSA. CDR3 in amino acids: CASSSRTGTNYGYTF. CDR3 coding DNA: TGTGCCAGCAGCTCACGGACAGGGACCAACTATGGCTACACCTTC.

On this clone itself: Other DNA sequences within the sample encode an identical CDR3. The rearrangement links TRBV7-2 to TRBJ2-5, with TRBD1 matching 8 bases. Germline V gene data show CDR1 as SGHTA and CDR2 as FQGNSA. J gave up 1 base and V 3 bases, and 4 bases lay outside the gene matches. CDR3 length: 15 residues. The CDR3 sequence is CASSLVGTGQETQYF. In DNA form, the CDR3 reads TGTGCCAGCAGCTTGGTGGGGACAGGCCAAGAGACCCAGTACTTC.

The chain combines TRBV28 with TRBJ1-1; D is perhaps TRBD1 (5 bases). Germline V gene data show CDR1 as MDHEN and CDR2 as SYDVKM. Trimming shortened V by 5 bases and J by 1 base, and 17 bases separated the two germline ends. The CDR3 is made up of 16 amino acids. CDR3 DNA: TGTGCCAGCAGTCCGGGGGACCGACCCAAGAACACTGAAGCTTTCTTT. Its protein product is CASSPGDRPKNTEAFF.

The V and J genes are TRBV12-5 and TRBJ2-7; a weak D match, TRBD1 (6 bases). Germline V gives CDR1 LGHNT, CDR2 FRNRAP. Trimming removed 4 bases at V and 3 bases at J, with 19 bases between. The CDR3 length is 16 residues. The chain's CDR3 is CASGSRDKTPVYEQYF. The DNA for the CDR3 is TGTGCTAGTGGTTCCAGGGACAAGACCCCTGTCTACGAGCAGTACTTC.

The rearrangement uses TRBV5-4 and TRBJ1-1, with unresolved D. V was pared by 2 bases and J by 6 bases, with 11 bases between. The CDR3 runs 13 residues. Germline V gene sequence: CDR1 SGHNT, CDR2 YYREEE (reference sequence). This CDR3 is CASSFERGAEAFF. CDR3 DNA sequence: TGTGCCAGCAGCTTTGAACGGGGTGCTGAAGCTTTCTTT.

This chain connects TRBV9 to TRBJ2-7; the match to TRBD1 covers 9 bases. The V gene's germline CDR1 is SGDLS and CDR2 YYNGEE. With V trimmed by 3 bases and J by 9 bases, 7 bases remained unmatched. This CDR3 is 13 amino acids long. The CDR3 DNA follows: TGTGCCAGCAGCGCCCCGGGACAGGGCGCGCAGTACTTC. Translation: CASSAPGQGAQYF.

The chain employs TRBV11-1 and TRBJ2-7, with a possible D match to TRBD1 (6 bases). CDR1 is SGHAT, CDR2 FQDESV, per germline (reference sequence). This CDR3 has 14 residues. Trimming removed 3 bases at V and 7 bases at J, with 16 bases between. The CDR3 nucleotides read TGTGCCAGCAGCTTTCAGGGGCGCGAGTGGGAGCAGTACTTC. This codes for CASSFQGREWEQYF.

This chain joins TRBV27 and TRBJ2-3, with 15 bases that match TRBD2. This CDR3 has 17 residues. The germline V gene encodes CDR1 MNHEY and CDR2 SMNVEV (reference sequence). V shed 5 bases and J 2 bases; nucleotides not matched to a gene: 5. CDR3 in DNA: TGTGCCAGCAGTAGGACTAGCGGGGGGGCCCTCACAGATACGCAGTATTTT. Translating it yields CASSRTSGGALTDTQYF.

The V gene is TRBV15, the J gene TRBJ2-1; 11 bases align to TRBD2. CDR3 length equals 14 residues. V lost 5 bases, J lost 8 bases, and 5 bases stayed unmatched. Germline lookup yields CDR1 LNHNV and CDR2 YYDKDF (reference sequence). Written as DNA, the CDR3 is TGTGCCACCAGCGTTACTAGCGGGAGCTATGAGCAGTTCTTC. It specifies CATSVTSGSYEQFF.

The V and J genes are TRBV6-5 and TRBJ1-4, with D possibly TRBD1 on 5 matching bases. From germline, CDR1 is MNHEY and CDR2 SVGAGI. Trimming cost V 6 bases and J 5 bases, with 10 bases left between them. This CDR3 region has 13 residues. The CDR3 DNA reads as TGTGCCAGCAGACCAGGGTCGAATGAAAAACTGTTTTTT. Its protein is CASRPGSNEKLFF.

This sequence joins TRBV27 and TRBJ2-1; 13 bases are shared with TRBD2. The CDR3 spans 16 residues. Germline CDR1 is MNHEY and CDR2 is SMNVEV (reference sequence). Unmatched junction bases numbered 4, after V lost 8 bases and J lost 0 bases. The CDR3 DNA is TGTGCCAGCCGGACTAGCGGGGGAAGCTCCTACAATGAGCAGTTCTTC. Translation gives CASRTSGGSSYNEQFF.

V is TRBV27 and J is TRBJ2-3; 10 bases agree with TRBD1. CDR3 size: 15 residues. V shed 2 bases and J 6 bases; nucleotides not matched to a gene: 5. From germline, CDR1 is MNHEY and CDR2 SMNVEV (reference sequence). The CDR3 coding sequence is TGTGCCAGCAGTTTAATTGGGACAGGGGACGATACGCAGTATTTT. Translating it yields CASSLIGTGDDTQYF.

The chain employs TRBV28 and TRBJ2-7, with TRBD1 matching 9 bases. The CDR3 has 18 residues. CDR1 and CDR2 from the germline V gene are MDHEN and SYDVKM. V lost 4 bases to trimming and J lost 1 base; unmatched junction nucleotides: 14. The CDR3 sequence: CASSSQHPGTGPSYEQYF. Here the CDR3 DNA reads TGTGCCAGCAGTTCACAACATCCCGGGACAGGGCCTTCCTACGAGCAGTACTTC.

V gene TRBV4-3 combines with J gene TRBJ2-7; the D gene is possibly TRBD1 (6 bases). CDR3 length equals 13 residues. Germline lookup yields CDR1 LGHNA and CDR2 YSLEER. Between the trimmed V and J ends, which lost 3 bases and 2 bases, there was a span of 8 bases. The CDR3 DNA is TGCGCCAGCAGCCAGGACAGTACCTACGAGCAGTACTTC. Translating gives CASSQDSTYEQYF.

The chain links TRBV18 to TRBJ2-3; 7 nucleotides line up with TRBD1. Germline CDR1 KGHSH, CDR2 LQKENI. Trimming took 4 bases from V and 1 from J; bases not matched to a gene: 5. There are 15 residues in the CDR3. In DNA, the CDR3 is TGTGCCAGCTCACTGGGGCAGGGGGGCACAGATACGCAGTATTTT. This sequence encodes CASSLGQGGTDTQYF.

The chain recombines TRBV19 with TRBJ1-1; D unresolved. The germline gives CDR1 LNHDA, CDR2 SQIVND (reference sequence). Deletions cut 0 bases from V and 4 bases from J, with 9 bases between. The CDR3 loop spans 14 amino acids. The CDR3 here is CASSIERLGTEAFF. The DNA for the CDR3 is TGTGCCAGTAGTATAGAGAGACTTGGCACTGAAGCTTTCTTT.

V gene TRBV29-1 combines with J gene TRBJ2-7; 7 nucleotides match TRBD1. Germline V gene sequence: CDR1 SQVTM, CDR2 ANQGSEA. This CDR3 comprises 15 residues. Trimming took 2 bases from V and 0 from J; bases not matched to a gene: 7. CDR3 DNA: TGCAGCGTTGAATTCGGGGACAGCAGCTCCTACGAGCAGTACTTC. Encoded protein: CSVEFGDSSSYEQYF.

V usage is TRBV7-6 and J usage is TRBJ1-6; D call uncertain. The CDR3 spans 16 residues. Per the germline V gene, CDR1 is SGHVS and CDR2 is FNYEAQ. V shed 0 bases and J shed 6 bases, with 12 bases lying between them. The CDR3 loop reads CASSLALARGNSPLHF. CDR3 DNA: TGTGCCAGCAGCTTAGCTCTGGCGCGGGGTAATTCACCCCTCCACTTT.

The chain is built from TRBV11-2 and TRBJ2-5, with unresolved D. The CDR3 loop spans 13 amino acids. The ends were cut back, 3 bases at V and 1 base at J, with 6 bases in the middle. CDR1 and CDR2 from the germline V gene are SGHAT and FQNNGV. CDR3: CASSFYSQETQYF. CDR3 DNA: TGTGCCAGCAGCTTTTACAGCCAAGAGACCCAGTACTTC.

J is TRBJ2-3 and V is TRBV6-1; TRBD2 matches 8 bases. The germline V gene encodes CDR1 MNHNS and CDR2 SASEGT. V dropped 0 bases and J dropped 13; count of bases not matched to a gene: 15. CDR3 length: 16 residues. Written as DNA, the CDR3 is TGTGCCAGCAGTGAAGCGTCGGGGGGGACTAACCGGCGGGAGTATTTT. Amino acids: CASSEASGGTNRREYF.

This clone was seen only once. The chain employs TRBV13 and TRBJ2-1; possibly TRBD2 for D (5 bases). From germline, CDR1 is PRHDT and CDR2 FYEKMQ (reference sequence). V lost 4 bases, J lost 10 bases, and 11 bases lay in between. The CDR3 has 12 residues. The CDR3 region has the DNA TGTGCCAGCAGCTCCAGCGGCCAAGAGCAGTTCTTC. As protein: CASSSSGQEQFF. Full variable domain (outside the CDR3, taken from reference TRBV13 and TRBJ2-1): AAGVIQSPRHLIKEKRETATLKCYPIPRHDTVYWYQQGPGQDPQFLISFYEKMQSDKGSIPDRFSAQQFSDYHSELNMSSLELGDSALYFCASSSSGQEQFFGPGTRLTVL.

The chain combines TRBV6-1 with TRBJ1-2; D remains ambiguous. Trimming removed 0 bases from V and 4 bases from J, with 12 bases in between. CDR1 MNHNS and CDR2 SASEGT come from the germline V gene. The CDR3 totals 15 residues. CDR3 DNA sequence: TGTGCCAGCAGTGAAGCTCGGGGATTTAGCTATGGCTACACCTTC. This encodes CASSEARGFSYGYTF.

This clone was recorded many times. The genes are TRBV6-5 and TRBJ2-7; D might be TRBD1 (6 bases). Germline lookup yields CDR1 MNHEY and CDR2 SVGAGI. This CDR3 spans 12 amino acids. The V end lost 7 bases, the J end lost 5 bases, and 12 bases lay between the germline ends. The CDR3 reads CASTATGNEQYF. CDR3 DNA sequence: TGTGCCAGCACCGCTACAGGGAACGAGCAGTACTTC.

The V call is TRBV9, the J call TRBJ2-5; no definite D call. The CDR3 spans 14 residues. CDR1 is SGDLS and CDR2 is YYNGEE in the germline V gene. The V end was cut by 0 bases, the J end by 3 bases, with 9 bases between. The CDR3 protein is CASSVGQKKETQYF. Here the CDR3 DNA reads TGTGCCAGCAGCGTAGGTCAGAAGAAAGAGACCCAGTACTTC.

The chain is built from TRBV11-2 and TRBJ2-1; D not certain. Germline CDR1 is SGHAT and CDR2 is FQNNGV. V lost 2 bases, J lost 8 bases, and 10 bases lay in between. The CDR3 is made up of 13 amino acids. The CDR3 nucleotides are TGTGCCAGCAGCTTACTCCAGTTCTATGAGCAGTTCTTC. This encodes CASSLLQFYEQFF.

The V gene is TRBV6-1, the J gene TRBJ2-1; D remains unclear. The CDR3 spans 14 residues. Germline values: CDR1 MNHNS, CDR2 SASEGT. V lost 2 bases to trimming and J lost 0 bases, with 5 bases between them. The CDR3 DNA is TGTGCCAGCAGTGAAATCAGCTCCTACAATGAGCAGTTCTTC. Its protein is CASSEISSYNEQFF.

The J gene is TRBJ2-1, the V gene TRBV27; 7 positions match TRBD1. The CDR3 is 12 amino acids. Trimming at V came to 5 bases and at J to 15 bases, leaving 10 bases not matched to a gene. Looked up from germline, CDR1 is MNHEY and CDR2 is SMNVEV (reference sequence). The CDR3 coding sequence is TGTGCCAGCAGTCCCCCAGGACAGGTTCGGTTCTTC. Amino acids: CASSPPGQVRFF.

Written as DNA, the CDR3 is TGTGCCAGCAGCTTTCAAAGGACAGGGGCGGAATATGGCTACACCTTC. This sequence encodes CASSFQRTGAEYGYTF. The genes are TRBV7-9 and TRBJ1-2; the match to TRBD1 covers 9 bases. J gave up 5 bases and V 3 bases, and 10 bases lay outside the gene matches. This CDR3 is built from 16 residues. Germline values: CDR1 SEHNR, CDR2 FQNEAQ (reference sequence).

This chain uses TRBV7-6 with TRBJ1-2, with 7 positions matching TRBD1. From germline, CDR1 is SGHVS and CDR2 FNYEAQ. The CDR3 is 13 residues long. Unmatched junction bases numbered 9, after V lost 6 bases and J lost 8 bases. CDR3 DNA: TGTGCCAGCAGTTTTCCCTCAGGGGGAGGCTACACCTTC. Its translation: CASSFPSGGGYTF.